The source of this T cell receptor (beta chain) is a study of CD8+ T cells in alopecia areata. V lost 3 bases and J lost 4, with 8 bases in between. The CDR3 is made up of 14 amino acids. Germline V gives CDR1 SGDLS, CDR2 YYNGEE. As the sequencing template, cDNA was produced by extracting RNA and reverse transcribing it. The data were produced by immunoSEQ multiplex PCR, yet TCRdb's version contains in-frame clones alone and is incomplete. The sample consists of 65,000 to 100,000 clones, roughly 51% of them appearing once. This clonotype was obtained from a human donor with alopecia areata. The sequenced sample was NKG2D-high CD8+ T cells sorted from blood. The rearrangement joins TRBV9 to TRBJ2-6; D is ambiguous. CDR3 nucleotides: TGTGCCAGCAGCGGACATTACGGGGCCAACGTCCTGACTTTC. Its protein is CASSGHYGANVLTF.